This TCR beta chain was captured by sequencing in a study of T cells after yellow fever vaccination. Study-wide background: Any fraction with a low cell number was prepared using SMART-Seq v4 Ultra Low Input.

For TCR, cDNA came from 5'RACE template switching, which added a universal primer site and UMIs. TCRdb reprocessed the 5' RACE reads via MiXCR and lists one record per CDR3 protein. The table lists about 340,000 distinct CDR3 sequences, 8.7% of them singletons. Overall study findings and caveats: Though weaker, the secondary response peaked faster, on day 5 versus 15. In post-booster samples, most primary-vaccination clones reappeared (around 95% CD4, around 87% CD8).

This clonotype was observed a few times. The antigen is undetermined. J lost 12 bases, V lost 5 bases, and 12 bases had no gene match. The CDR3 has 16 residues. Germline values: CDR1 SNHLY, CDR2 FYNNEI. This clonotype was sampled from a man between 18 and 29 years old who received the YFV17D yellow fever vaccine. The sample in question was PBMCs, obtained on the day of the first yellow fever vaccination. The genes are TRBV2 and TRBJ2-4; 14 nucleotides align to TRBD2. CDR3 residues: CASSLYPGTSGGTQYF. The CDR3 region has the DNA TGTGCCAGCAGTCTCTACCCCGGGACTAGCGGGGGAACTCAGTACTTC.